The TCR beta chain under discussion was sequenced for a study of blood T cell repertoires in COVID-19. Study overall: Material from acute and convalescent COVID-19 was sourced from the United States, Italy and Spain.

Participant-given clinical history determined each cohort assignment. The CDR3 has 15 residues. The V and J ends lost 5 bases and 0 bases respectively, with 8 bases between them. From germline, CDR1 is LGHDT and CDR2 YNNKEL (reference sequence). Libraries were prepared by immunoSEQ multiplex PCR; TCRdb keeps only in-frame clonotypes and omits some of them. This repertoire shows over 150,000 clones, roughly 80% found once; its top ten account for approximately 7.3%. The chain employs TRBV3-1 (or the pseudogene TRBV3-2) and TRBJ2-6, with D possibly matching TRBD1 (5 bases). Sequenced sample: PBMCs or T cells enriched from blood (not recorded which). This sequence was found in a man aged 45-60 years who had recovered from COVID-19. In nucleotides, the CDR3 is TGTGCCAGCAGCAGGGGTATCTCTGGGGCCAACGTCCTGACTTTC. Protein product: CASSRGISGANVLTF.